The 10 T cell receptor beta chains given below trace back to one sample, sequenced in a study of a mutant IDH1 vaccine in newly diagnosed glioma (dated by TCRdb to the early 2020s). Which antigens these TCRs recognize remains unknown. Receptor libraries were prepared by the immunoSEQ multiplex PCR assay. What TCRdb holds here is the immuneACCESS table cut down to in-frame rearrangements. Part of the clones is not present; checked against another copy, under half of the missing clones reflect an unresolved V gene, and the others are unexplained. This sample has some 21,000 clones in its table, and roughly 90% of those were observed once. Of the sample, around 5.7% falls within the top ten clones. The time point label corresponds to: week 11, during vaccination. A 20-mer mutant IDH1 peptide at 300 micrograms in Montanide made up each vaccine dose, which was injected subcutaneously together with topical imiquimod.

Sequencing used PBMCs, obtained from a glioma patient whose treatment included an IDH1 peptide vaccine. The receptors come from a woman in her thirties or forties with glioma.

This clone was seen a handful of times. The chain employs TRBV30 and TRBJ1-5; D is undetermined. Germline values: CDR1 GTSNPN, CDR2 SVGIG (reference sequence). The CDR3 is 13 amino acids. Deletions cut 4 bases from V and 4 bases from J, with 11 bases between. The CDR3 here is CAWTPDGNQPQHF. DNA of the CDR3: TGTGCCTGGACCCCGGACGGGAATCAGCCCCAGCATTTT. The whole variable domain, filled in from reference TRBV30 and TRBJ1-5, reads SQTIHQWPATLVQPVGSPLSLECTVEGTSNPNLYWYRQAAGRGLQLLFYSVGIGQISSEVPQNLSASRPQDRQFILSSKKLLLSDSGFYLCAWTPDGNQPQHFGDGTRLSIL.

The chain recombines TRBV7-9 with TRBJ1-1; no clear D. Germline-derived CDR1 and CDR2 are SEHNR and FQNEAQ (reference sequence). The CDR3 extends over 14 amino acids. V dropped 5 bases and J dropped 2 bases, with 12 bases sitting between them. CDR3 nucleotides: TGTGCCAGCAGCCTAGAGTCAGGAAACACTGAAGCTTTCTTT. It translates to CASSLESGNTEAFF.

The chain uses TRBV7-2 and TRBJ1-1; D is unresolved. Trimming removed 0 bases from V and 0 bases from J, with 5 bases in between. The CDR3 extends over 14 amino acids. Germline loops: CDR1 SGHTA, CDR2 FQGNSA. The DNA for the CDR3 is TGTGCCAGCAGCTTAGCCGGGGTGAACACTGAAGCTTTCTTT. This sequence encodes CASSLAGVNTEAFF. The full variable domain, with the rest looked up from reference TRBV7-2 and TRBJ1-1, is GAGVSQSPSNKVTEKGKDVELRCDPISGHTALYWYRQSLGQGLEFLIYFQGNSAPDKSGLPSDRFSAERTGGSVSTLTIQRTQQEDSAVYLCASSLAGVNTEAFFGQGTRLTVV.

Here the CDR3 DNA reads TGCAGTGCTAGAGCCACTGAAGCTTTCTTT. It yields the protein CSARATEAFF. V and J are TRBV20-1 and TRBJ1-1; D unclear. Germline V gives CDR1 DFQATT, CDR2 SNEGSKA (reference sequence). This CDR3 spans 10 amino acids. The V gene lost 1 base and the J gene lost 4 bases, with 1 base spanning the gap.

The rearrangement links TRBV11-2 to TRBJ2-7, with TRBD2 matching 11 bases. Germline loops: CDR1 SGHAT, CDR2 FQNNGV. This CDR3 comprises 17 residues. V gave up 5 bases and J gave up 6 bases; unmatched junction bases: 15. The DNA of the CDR3 is TGTGCCAGCAGCCCCCCCTCCGGGACTAGCGGCGTTGGCGAGCAGTACTTC. It encodes CASSPPSGTSGVGEQYF.

The chain carries TRBV14 and TRBJ2-1, with 9 bases fitting TRBD2. The V gene's germline CDR1 is SGHDN and CDR2 FVKESK. This CDR3 has 15 residues. V trimming: 5 bases; J trimming: 8 bases; junction bases outside the gene matches: 10. The CDR3 sequence: CASSSAAGGVDEQFF. The DNA for the CDR3 is TGTGCCAGCAGCTCGGCGGCGGGAGGGGTCGATGAGCAGTTCTTC.

The J gene is TRBJ2-3, the V gene TRBV5-1; the D gene is possibly TRBD2 (6 bases). The CDR3 consists of 19 residues. Germline lookup yields CDR1 SGHRS and CDR2 YFSETQ. Trimming pared 2 bases from V and 0 bases from J, leaving 22 bases between. The CDR3 reads CASSLGDGEARASTDTQYF. The DNA for the CDR3 is TGCGCCAGCAGCTTAGGGGATGGGGAGGCGCGCGCTAGCACAGATACGCAGTATTTT.

The chain recombines TRBV29-1 with TRBJ2-1; D may be TRBD2 (7 bases). Trimming shortened V by 6 bases and J by 4 bases, and 16 bases separated the two germline ends. The CDR3 covers 14 residues. In germline, CDR1 is SQVTM, CDR2 ANQGSEA. The CDR3 loop is CSVKWGGPYNEQFF. CDR3 bases: TGCAGCGTAAAATGGGGGGGCCCGTACAATGAGCAGTTCTTC.

The CDR3 is CASSRDLNTEAFF. In DNA form, the CDR3 reads TGTGCCAGCAGCCGGGACCTGAACACTGAAGCTTTCTTT. This rearrangement joins TRBV5-4 to TRBJ1-1, with D possibly matching TRBD1 (5 bases). From germline, CDR1 is SGHNT and CDR2 YYREEE (reference sequence). V was shortened by 4 bases and J by 0 bases, with 7 bases between the two germline ends. This CDR3 is 13 amino acids long.

V and J are TRBV5-1 and TRBJ2-5, with TRBD2 identical over 12 bases. The CDR3 length is 15 residues. Germline V gives CDR1 SGHRS, CDR2 YFSETQ. V was clipped by 4 bases and J by 5 bases; unmatched bases: 6. The CDR3 DNA reads TGCGCCAGCAGCCCTCGGACTAGCGGGGCGGAGACCCAGTACTTC. Translation: CASSPRTSGAETQYF.